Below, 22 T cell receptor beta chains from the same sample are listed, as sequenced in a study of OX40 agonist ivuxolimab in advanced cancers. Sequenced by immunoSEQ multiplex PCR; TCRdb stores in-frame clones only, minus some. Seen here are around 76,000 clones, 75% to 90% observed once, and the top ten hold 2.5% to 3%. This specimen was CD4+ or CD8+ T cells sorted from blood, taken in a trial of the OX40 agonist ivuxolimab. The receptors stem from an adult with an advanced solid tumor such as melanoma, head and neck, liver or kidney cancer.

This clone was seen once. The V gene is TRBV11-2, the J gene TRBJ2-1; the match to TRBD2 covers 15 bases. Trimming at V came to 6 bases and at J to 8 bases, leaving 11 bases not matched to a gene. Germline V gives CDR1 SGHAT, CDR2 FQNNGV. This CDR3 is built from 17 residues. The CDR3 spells CASRRYGLAGGYDEQFF. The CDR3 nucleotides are TGTGCCAGCAGAAGATATGGACTAGCGGGGGGGTACGATGAGCAGTTCTTC.

CDR3 residues: CASSPRHNEQYF. As DNA, the CDR3 is TGTGCCAGCAGTCCCCGACATAACGAGCAGTACTTC. This sequence joins TRBV6-1 and TRBJ2-7; D gene uncertain. V was trimmed by 5 bases and J by 5 bases, leaving 10 bases between them. Germline CDR1 is MNHNS and CDR2 is SASEGT. This CDR3 comprises 12 residues.

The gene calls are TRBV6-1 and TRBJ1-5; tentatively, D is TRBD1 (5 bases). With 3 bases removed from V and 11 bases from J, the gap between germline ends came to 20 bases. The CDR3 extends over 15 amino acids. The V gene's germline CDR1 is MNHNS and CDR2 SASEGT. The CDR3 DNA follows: TGTGCCAGCAGTGACGTAATGGTACAGGCCGCCACCCAGCATTTT. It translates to CASSDVMVQAATQHF.

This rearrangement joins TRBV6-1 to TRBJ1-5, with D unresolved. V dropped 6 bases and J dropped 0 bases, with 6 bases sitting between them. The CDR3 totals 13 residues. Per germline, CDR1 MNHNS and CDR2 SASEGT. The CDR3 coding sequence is TGTGCCAGCAGGAGAGATAGCAATCAGCCCCAGCATTTT. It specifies CASRRDSNQPQHF.

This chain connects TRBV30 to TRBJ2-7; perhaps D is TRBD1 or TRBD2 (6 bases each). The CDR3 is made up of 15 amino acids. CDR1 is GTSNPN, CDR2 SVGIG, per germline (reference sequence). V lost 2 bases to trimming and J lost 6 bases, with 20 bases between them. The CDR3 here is CAWSILTGPGAEQYF. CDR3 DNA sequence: TGTGCCTGGAGTATACTTACCGGTCCGGGGGCCGAGCAGTACTTC.

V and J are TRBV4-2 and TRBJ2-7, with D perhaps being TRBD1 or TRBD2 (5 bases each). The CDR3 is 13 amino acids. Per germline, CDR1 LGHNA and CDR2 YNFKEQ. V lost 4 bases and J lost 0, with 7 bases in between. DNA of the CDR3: TGTGCCAGCAGCCGGGACCACTCCTACGAGCAGTACTTC. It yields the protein CASSRDHSYEQYF.

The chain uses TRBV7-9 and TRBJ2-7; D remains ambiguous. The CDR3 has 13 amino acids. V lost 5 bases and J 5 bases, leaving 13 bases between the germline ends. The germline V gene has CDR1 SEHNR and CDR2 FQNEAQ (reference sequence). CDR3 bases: TGTGCCAGCAGCCCCCGGCCGGGTGACGAGCAGTACTTC. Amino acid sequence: CASSPRPGDEQYF.

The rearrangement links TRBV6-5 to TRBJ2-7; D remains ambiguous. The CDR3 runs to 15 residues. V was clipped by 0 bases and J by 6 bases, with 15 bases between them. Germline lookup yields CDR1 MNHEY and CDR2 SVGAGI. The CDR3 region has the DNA TGTGCCAGCAGTTACTCGTTCGGCGAATCGGGCGAGCAGTACTTC. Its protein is CASSYSFGESGEQYF.

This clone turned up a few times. The CDR3 sequence: CASSLQGDSGNSPLHF. The CDR3 bases are TGCGCCAGCAGCTTACAGGGAGATTCGGGTAATTCACCCCTCCACTTT. The chain joins TRBV5-1 to TRBJ1-6; D may be TRBD1 (6 bases). Germline lookup yields CDR1 SGHRS and CDR2 YFSETQ. The V end was cut by 2 bases, the J end by 6 bases, with 15 bases between. The CDR3 is 16 residues long.

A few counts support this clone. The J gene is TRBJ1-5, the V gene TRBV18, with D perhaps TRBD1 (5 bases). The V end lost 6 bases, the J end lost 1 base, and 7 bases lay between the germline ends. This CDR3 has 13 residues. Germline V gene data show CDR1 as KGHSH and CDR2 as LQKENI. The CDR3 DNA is TGTGCCAGCTCCTCAGGGAGCAATCAGCCCCAGCATTTT. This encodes CASSSGSNQPQHF.

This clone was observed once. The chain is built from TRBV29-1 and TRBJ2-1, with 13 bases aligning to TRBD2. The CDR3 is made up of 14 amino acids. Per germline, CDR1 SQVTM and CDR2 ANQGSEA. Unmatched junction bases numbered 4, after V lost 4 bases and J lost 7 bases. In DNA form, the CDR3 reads TGCAGCGTTGGGACTAGCGGGGGAATAAATGAGCAGTTCTTC. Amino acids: CSVGTSGGINEQFF.

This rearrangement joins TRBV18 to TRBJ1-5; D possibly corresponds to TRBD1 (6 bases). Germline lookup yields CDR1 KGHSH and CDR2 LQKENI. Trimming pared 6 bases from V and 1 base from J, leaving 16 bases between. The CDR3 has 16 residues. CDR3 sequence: CASSPAGQRSNQPQHF. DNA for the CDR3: TGTGCCAGCTCCCCTGCCGGACAGAGGAGCAATCAGCCCCAGCATTTT.

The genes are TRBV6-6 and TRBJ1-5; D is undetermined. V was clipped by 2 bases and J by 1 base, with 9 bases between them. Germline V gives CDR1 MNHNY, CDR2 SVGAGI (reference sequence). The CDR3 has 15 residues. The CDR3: CASSYPVGSNQPQHF. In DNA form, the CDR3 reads TGTGCCAGCAGTTACCCAGTAGGGAGCAATCAGCCCCAGCATTTT.

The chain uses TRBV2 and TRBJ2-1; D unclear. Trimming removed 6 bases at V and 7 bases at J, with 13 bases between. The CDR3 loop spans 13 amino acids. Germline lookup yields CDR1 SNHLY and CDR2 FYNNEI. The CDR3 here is CASRTNLGNEQFF. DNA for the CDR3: TGTGCCAGCAGAACGAACCTGGGGAATGAGCAGTTCTTC.

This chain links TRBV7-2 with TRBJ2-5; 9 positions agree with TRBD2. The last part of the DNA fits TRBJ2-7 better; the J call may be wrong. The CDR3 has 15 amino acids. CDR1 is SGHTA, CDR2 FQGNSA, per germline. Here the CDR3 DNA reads TGTGCCAGCAGCTATAGCCCTAGCGGGGTCTACGAGCAGTACTTC. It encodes CASSYSPSGVYEQYF.

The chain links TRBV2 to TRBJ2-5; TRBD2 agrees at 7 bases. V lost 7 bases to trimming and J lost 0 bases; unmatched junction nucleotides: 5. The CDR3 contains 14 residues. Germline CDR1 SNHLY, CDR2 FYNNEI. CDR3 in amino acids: CASTGGLYQETQYF. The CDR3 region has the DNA TGTGCCAGCACGGGGGGATTGTACCAAGAGACCCAGTACTTC.

The CDR3 DNA reads TGTGCCAGCAGTTTAGTGGGCAATGAGCAGTTCTTC. It codes for CASSLVGNEQFF. The chain combines TRBV27 with TRBJ2-1; no clear D. Trimming left V 2 bases short and J 6 bases short, with 5 bases between. Germline assignment: CDR1 MNHEY and CDR2 SMNVEV (reference sequence). This CDR3 comprises 12 residues.

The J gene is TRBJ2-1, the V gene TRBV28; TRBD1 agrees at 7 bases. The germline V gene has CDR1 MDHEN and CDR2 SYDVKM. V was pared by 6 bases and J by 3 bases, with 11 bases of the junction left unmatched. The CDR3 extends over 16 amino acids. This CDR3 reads CASSLHRGIIYNEQFF. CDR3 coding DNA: TGTGCCAGCAGCCTACACAGGGGAATCATCTACAATGAGCAGTTCTTC. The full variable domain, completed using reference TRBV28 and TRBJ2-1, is DVKVTQSSRYLVKRTGEKVFLECVQDMDHENMFWYRQDPGLGLRLIYFSYDVKMKEKGDIPEGYSVSREKKERFSLILESASTNQTSMYLCASSLHRGIIYNEQFFGPGTRLTVL.

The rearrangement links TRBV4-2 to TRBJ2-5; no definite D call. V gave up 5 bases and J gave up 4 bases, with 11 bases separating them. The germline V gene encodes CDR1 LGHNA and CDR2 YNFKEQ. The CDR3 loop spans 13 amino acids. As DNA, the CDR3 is TGTGCCAGCAGCGGCGACTTGCGAGAGACCCAGTACTTC. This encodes CASSGDLRETQYF.

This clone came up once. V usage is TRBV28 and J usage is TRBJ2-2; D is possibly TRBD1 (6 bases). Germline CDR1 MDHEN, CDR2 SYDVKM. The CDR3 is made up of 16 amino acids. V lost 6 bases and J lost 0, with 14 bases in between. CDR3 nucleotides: TGTGCCAGCAGAGGAACAGGGAACGCGAACACCGGGGAGCTGTTTTTT. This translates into CASRGTGNANTGELFF.

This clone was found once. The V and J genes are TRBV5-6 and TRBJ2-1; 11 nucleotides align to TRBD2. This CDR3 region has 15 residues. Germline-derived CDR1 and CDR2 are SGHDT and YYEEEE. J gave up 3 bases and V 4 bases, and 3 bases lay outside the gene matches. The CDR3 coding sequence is TGTGCCAGCAGCCCTCTAGCGGGGGGCTACAATGAGCAGTTCTTC. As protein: CASSPLAGGYNEQFF.

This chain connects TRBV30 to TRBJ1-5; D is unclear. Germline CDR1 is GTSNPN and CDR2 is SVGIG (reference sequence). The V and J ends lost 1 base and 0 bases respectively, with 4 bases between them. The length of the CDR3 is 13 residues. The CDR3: CAWSGGSNQPQHF. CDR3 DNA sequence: TGTGCCTGGAGTGGGGGTAGCAATCAGCCCCAGCATTTT. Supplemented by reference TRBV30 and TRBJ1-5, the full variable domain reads SQTIHQWPATLVQPVGSPLSLECTVEGTSNPNLYWYRQAAGRGLQLLFYSVGIGQISSEVPQNLSASRPQDRQFILSSKKLLLSDSGFYLCAWSGGSNQPQHFGDGTRLSIL.